At least ten counts were recorded for the clone carrying this TCR beta chain. Its antigen is unidentified. This record belongs to a study of CD8 T cells in ankylosing spondylitis. Regarding the study as a whole: Reactive arthritis synovial fluid and blood previously showed some of these motif variants. Clones linked with disease were CD8+ and fairly uncommon in the peripheral blood. Reported data indicate significant enrichment of disease-linked clones within matched ankylosing spondylitis synovial fluid. Ankylosing spondylitis blood appeared to be characterized by a TCR beta motif of eight or nine highly homologous variants.

TCRdb itself ran the 5' RACE reads through MiXCR, one entry per CDR3 protein. The sample records around 130,000 distinct CDR3 sequences, more than 6.5% being singletons. The CDR3 runs to 14 residues. V was shortened by 0 bases and J by 8 bases, with 11 bases between the two germline ends. Germline V gene lookup returns CDR1 SGHTA and CDR2 FQGNSA. V gene TRBV7-2 combines with J gene TRBJ2-1; D gene unclear. The receptor was isolated from a male donor with ankylosing spondylitis or in good health (not recorded which). The sample taken for sequencing was blood, either unsorted or a sorted T cell fraction (not recorded which). The CDR3 region is CASSLAFTADEQFF. The CDR3 nucleotides are TGTGCCAGCAGCTTAGCGTTTACGGCTGATGAGCAGTTCTTC.